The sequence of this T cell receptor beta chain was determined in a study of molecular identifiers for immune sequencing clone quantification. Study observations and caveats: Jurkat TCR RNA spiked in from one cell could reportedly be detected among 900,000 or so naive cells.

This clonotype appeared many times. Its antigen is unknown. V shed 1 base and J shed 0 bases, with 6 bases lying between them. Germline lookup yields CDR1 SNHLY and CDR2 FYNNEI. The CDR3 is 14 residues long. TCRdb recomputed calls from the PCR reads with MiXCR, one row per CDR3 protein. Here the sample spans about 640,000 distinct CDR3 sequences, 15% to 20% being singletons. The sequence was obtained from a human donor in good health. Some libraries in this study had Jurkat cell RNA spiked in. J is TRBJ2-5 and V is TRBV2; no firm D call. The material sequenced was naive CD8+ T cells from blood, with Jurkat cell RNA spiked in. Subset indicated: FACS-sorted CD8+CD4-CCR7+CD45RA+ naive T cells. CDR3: CASSEGHNQETQYF. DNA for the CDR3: TGTGCCAGCAGTGAAGGACACAACCAAGAGACCCAGTACTTC.